The subject of this entry is one T cell receptor (beta chain). This clonotype came up a few times. The clone's antigen remains unknown. Base qualities were left out, and no much larger clone turns up one base away. To prepare the library, 5' RACE was applied. The sequencer listed for this sample is NextSeq 500. Unique molecular identifiers were attached to individual cDNA molecules in the TCR library protocol so that sequencing error and PCR bias could be corrected. Both TCR alpha and beta chains were sequenced, and tight co-correlation was observed between alpha and beta sequence abundances in each sample. The paper's data handling went like this. Decombinator V4 was used to annotate TCR sequences for V gene, J gene and CDR3. TCRs were defined as expanded if a significant change between any two time points was detected under a Poisson model with p below 0.0001. TCR abundances were normalised to the total number of TCRs sequenced per sample and were expressed as counts per million. TRAV1-2 paired with TRAJ12, TRAJ20 or TRAJ33 defined MAIT TCRs, while TRAV10 paired with TRAJ18 defined iNKT TCRs. VDJdb, accessed 1 November 2021, was searched for CMV, EBV and SARS-CoV-2 annotated TCRs, with TCRs annotated for multiple antigens excluded. The public reads were run again by TCRdb, first through fastp at Q25 and then through MiXCR, and only productive beta chains were kept. Duplicate CDR3 protein sequences are folded into a single record with the most common DNA and genes. TCRdb, not the authors, supplied the V and J calls. In this sample the table shows about 60,000 distinct CDR3 sequences, approximately 12% of which occur a single time. In total, the top ten clones hold 4.4% of the sample.

These data are taken from a study of early T cells in non-severe SARS-CoV-2 infection (TCRdb year 2021). For the wider study: Because TCR sequencing was done on bulk RNA from unsorted whole blood, the alpha and beta chains could not be paired.

The full study reports these points: Matching against VDJdb was skewed toward anti-spike CD8 responses, likely underestimated virus-specific expansions, and missed private and CD4 specificities.

Set within a cohort of healthcare workers in London, UK, this nested case-control study involved weekly PCR testing of nasopharyngeal swabs along with blood sampling. Healthcare workers were recruited between 23 and 31 March 2020, during the week of the UK lockdown, and were followed weekly for up to roughly 16 weeks. For CDR1 and CDR2, the germline V gene lists KGHSH and LQKENI. The CDR3 has 11 amino acids, counting the end cysteine and phenylalanine. Kept here is only the CDR3 DNA, which spans 33 bases and is read in frame from base 1. Relative to germline, V is 2 bases shorter and J is 7 bases shorter, with 5 bases between their ends.

The chain is encoded by TRBV18 joined to TRBJ2-5; no confident D gene assignment can be made. The TCR originated in an adult who was a healthcare worker with PCR-confirmed SARS-CoV-2 infection or an uninfected control (not recorded which). The sequenced sample was whole blood. Read as DNA, the sequence is TGTGCCAGCTCACCAGGAAGGACCCAGTACTTC. This is translated as CASSPGRTQYF.